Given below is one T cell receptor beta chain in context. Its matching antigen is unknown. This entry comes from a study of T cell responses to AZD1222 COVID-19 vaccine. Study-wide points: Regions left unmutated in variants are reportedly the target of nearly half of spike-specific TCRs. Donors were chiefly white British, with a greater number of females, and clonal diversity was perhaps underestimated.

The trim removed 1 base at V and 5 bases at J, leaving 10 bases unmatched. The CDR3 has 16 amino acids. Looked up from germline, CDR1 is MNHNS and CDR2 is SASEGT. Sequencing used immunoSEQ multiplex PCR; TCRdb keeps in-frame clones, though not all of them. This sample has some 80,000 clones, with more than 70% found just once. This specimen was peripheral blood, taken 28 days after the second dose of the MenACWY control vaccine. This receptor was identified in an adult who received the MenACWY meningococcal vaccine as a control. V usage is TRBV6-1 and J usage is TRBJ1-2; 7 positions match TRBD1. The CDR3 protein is CASSEEERGRGYGYTF. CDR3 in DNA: TGTGCCAGCAGTGAAGAAGAGAGGGGGCGCGGATATGGCTACACCTTC.